This T cell receptor (beta chain) was captured by sequencing in a study of blood T cells in healthy people across ages. The germline V gene has CDR1 GTSNPN and CDR2 SVGIG (reference sequence). The CDR3 runs 15 residues. V lost 3 bases, J lost 0 bases, and 12 bases lay in between. Through a sample-barcoded 5' primer and a J-beta primer mix, a second PCR was run for about 6 to 11 cycles. TCRdb reprocessed the 5' RACE reads with MiXCR, giving one entry per CDR3 protein. The sample records 590,000 or so distinct CDR3 sequences, 25% to 30% being singletons. The sequence was obtained from an elderly woman in good health. Source material: blood. V is TRBV30 and J is TRBJ1-5; D not resolved. CDR3 sequence: CAWRRPGPSNQPQHF. The CDR3 nucleotides read TGTGCCTGGAGGCGGCCAGGTCCTAGCAATCAGCCCCAGCATTTT.